This is a list of T cell receptor beta chains from one sample in a study of blood T cell repertoires in COVID-19. Using immunoSEQ multiplex PCR, the repertoire was profiled, and TCRdb retains in-frame clones only, with some absent. This table has some 20,000 clones, around 74% appearing once. The sequenced material came from peripheral blood. The source is a man of 80 years or more with acute or convalescent COVID-19. Both conserved end residues are part of each CDR3. A D gene is named only where the DNA matches it firmly. The size of a clone is reported for some rows only, either as once, few or many, or as a class for expanded clones.

size	J	D	V	CDR3	DNA
.	TRBJ2-2	TRBD1	TRBV12-3/TRBV12-4	CASSKQGYGELFF	TGTGCCAGCAGTAAACAGGGGTACGGGGAGCTGTTTTTT
.	TRBJ2-2	TRBD2	TRBV24-1	CATSDFYGGRAGELFF	TGTGCCACCAGTGATTTTTACGGGGGGAGGGCCGGGGAGCTGTTTTTT
.	TRBJ2-1	TRBD1	TRBV5-1	CASNTIQGASNNEQFF	TGCGCCAGCAACACAATACAGGGGGCTTCAAACAATGAGCAGTTCTTC
.	TRBJ1-4	TRBD1	TRBV11-1	CASSRRQGSTNEKLFF	TGTGCCAGCAGCCGAAGACAGGGGTCAACTAATGAAAAACTGTTTTTT
.	TRBJ2-1	.	TRBV11-3	CASSLRRPHEQFF	TGTGCCAGCAGCTTAAGGAGACCCCATGAGCAGTTCTTC
.	TRBJ1-6	.	TRBV5-4	CASSLYGILNSPLHF	TGTGCCAGCAGCTTGTACGGGATCCTAAATTCACCCCTCCACTTT
few	TRBJ2-3	.	TRBV11-2	CASSLNSPDTQYF	TGTGCCAGCAGCTTAAACAGCCCAGATACGCAGTATTTT
once	TRBJ2-7	TRBD2	TRBV15	CATSSRTSGRVSYEQYF	TGTGCCACCAGCAGTAGGACTAGCGGGAGAGTGAGCTACGAGCAGTACTTC
.	TRBJ1-2	.	TRBV14	CASSQRPGINYGYTF	TGTGCCAGCAGCCAAAGGCCGGGAATTAACTATGGCTACACCTTC
.	TRBJ2-3	TRBD1	TRBV24-1	CATSPGQGMQYF	TGTGCCACCAGTCCGGGACAGGGGATGCAGTATTTT
.	TRBJ1-5	TRBD1	TRBV28	CASRPQGARNQPQHF	TGTGCCAGCAGGCCCCAGGGGGCGCGCAATCAGCCCCAGCATTTT
.	TRBJ2-7	TRBD1	TRBV6-2/TRBV6-3	CASSGETGDVSYEQYF	TGTGCCAGCAGTGGAGAGACAGGGGACGTTTCCTACGAGCAGTACTTC
.	TRBJ1-2	TRBD1	TRBV7-9	CASSMGTELYGYTF	TGTGCCAGCAGCATGGGGACAGAACTCTATGGCTACACCTTC
.	TRBJ1-1	.	TRBV6-2/TRBV6-3	CASSYSIWGPNTEAFF	TGTGCCAGCAGTTACTCTATCTGGGGGCCGAACACTGAAGCTTTCTTT
.	TRBJ2-1	.	TRBV27	CASSPSPVGANEQFF	TGTGCCAGCAGTCCGTCTCCGGTTGGAGCCAATGAGCAGTTCTTC
.	TRBJ1-4	.	TRBV5-1	CASRTAGGSANEKLFF	TGCGCCAGCAGAACGGCAGGAGGCAGCGCTAATGAAAAACTGTTTTTT
.	TRBJ2-1	.	TRBV6-5	CASSPLAFYNEQFF	TGTGCCAGCTCCCCCTTGGCCTTCTACAATGAGCAGTTCTTC
.	TRBJ2-5	.	TRBV30	CAWSVGWGEETQYF	TGTGCCTGGAGTGTTGGTTGGGGGGAAGAGACCCAGTACTTC
.	TRBJ1-1	.	TRBV5-1	CASSWSRGNTEAFF	TGCGCCAGCAGCTGGTCCAGGGGTAACACTGAAGCTTTCTTT
.	TRBJ2-5	.	TRBV27	CASSHGRGYYF	TGTGCCAGCAGTCACGGGAGAGGGTACTACTTC
once	TRBJ2-6	.	TRBV19	CASSADRSSGANVLTF	TGTGCCAGTAGTGCCGATCGGAGCTCTGGGGCCAACGTCCTGACTTTC
.	TRBJ2-3	TRBD2	TRBV28	CASSLLAGVTDTQYF	TGTGCCAGCAGCCTACTAGCGGGAGTCACAGATACGCAGTATTTT
.	TRBJ1-2	.	TRBV5-1	CASSSPGEGNYGYTF	TGCGCCAGCAGCTCGCCGGGGGAAGGTAACTATGGCTACACCTTC
.	TRBJ2-1	TRBD2	TRBV6-1	CASSEVTSGRAYNEQFF	TGTGCCAGCAGTGAAGTCACTAGCGGGAGGGCCTACAATGAGCAGTTCTTC
.	TRBJ2-1	.	TRBV6-2/TRBV6-3	CASSPLTGQGTHEQFF	TGTGCCAGCAGCCCTTTAACGGGACAAGGGACCCATGAGCAGTTCTTC
.	TRBJ1-2	.	TRBV7-9	CASSLLLEPNYGYTF	TGTGCCAGCAGCTTACTACTGGAGCCCAACTATGGCTACACCTTC
.	TRBJ2-7	.	TRBV30	CAWHKAGSYEQYF	TGTGCCTGGCACAAGGCGGGGTCCTACGAGCAGTACTTC
.	TRBJ2-1	.	TRBV11-3	CASSLGGGSYNEQFF	TGTGCCAGCAGCCTGGGAGGGGGGAGCTACAATGAGCAGTTCTTC
.	TRBJ1-1	.	TRBV18	CASSPLGEGTEAFF	TGTGCCAGCTCACCCCTCGGGGAGGGCACTGAAGCTTTCTTT
.	TRBJ1-5	TRBD1	TRBV28	CASSPPGQGINQPQHF	TGTGCCAGCAGTCCCCCGGGACAGGGAATCAATCAGCCCCAGCATTTT
.	TRBJ1-2	TRBD1	TRBV30	CAWRRRGQPTIYGYTF	TGTGCCTGGAGGCGGCGGGGACAGCCCACAATCTATGGCTACACCTTC
once	TRBJ2-1	TRBD2	TRBV6-1	CASSGNPGLAGSSSYNEQFF	TGTGCCAGCAGTGGGAATCCGGGACTAGCGGGATCGAGCTCCTACAATGAGCAGTTCTTC
.	TRBJ1-4	TRBD1	TRBV18	CASSPGAAGGEKLFF	TGTGCCAGCTCTCCGGGGGCCGCAGGGGGTGAAAAACTGTTTTTT
.	TRBJ1-3	.	TRBV19	CASSTGSGNTIYF	TGTGCCAGTAGCACAGGGTCTGGAAACACCATATATTTT
.	TRBJ2-1	TRBD1	TRBV24-1	CATALWDRTPSSSYNEQFF	TGTGCCACCGCCCTATGGGACAGGACCCCCTCTAGCTCCTACAATGAGCAGTTCTTC
.	TRBJ2-3	.	TRBV15	CATSRVRTGSGRVTSTDTQYF	TGTGCCACCAGCAGAGTAAGGACAGGCAGCGGGAGAGTTACTAGCACAGATACGCAGTATTTT
.	TRBJ1-5	TRBD1	TRBV19	CASSARGQPNQPQHF	TGTGCCAGTAGTGCGAGGGGACAGCCAAATCAGCCCCAGCATTTT
.	TRBJ1-1	TRBD1	TRBV30	CAWSVPSLILGQGANTEAFF	TGTGCCTGGAGTGTACCCTCCTTGATACTGGGACAGGGAGCGAACACTGAAGCTTTCTTT
.	TRBJ2-3	.	TRBV4-3	CASSQDQELTDTQYF	TGCGCCAGCAGCCAAGATCAAGAGTTAACAGATACGCAGTATTTT
once	TRBJ1-1	.	TRBV19	CASSNLGDSGYTEAFF	TGTGCCAGTAGTAATTTAGGTGATTCGGGATACACTGAAGCTTTCTTT
few	TRBJ1-1	TRBD1	TRBV19	CASSSSRGPWGTEAFF	TGTGCCAGTAGTTCGAGCAGGGGGCCCTGGGGTACTGAAGCTTTCTTT
.	TRBJ1-5	TRBD1	TRBV19	CASERGQGGNQPQHF	TGTGCCAGCGAGCGAGGACAGGGTGGCAATCAGCCCCAGCATTTT
.	TRBJ2-4	.	TRBV11-2	CASSSTELAKNIQYF	TGTGCCAGCAGCAGCACGGAGCTAGCCAAAAACATTCAGTACTTC
.	TRBJ2-5	.	TRBV7-2	CASSLVGGETQYF	TGTGCCAGCAGCTTAGTCGGGGGAGAGACCCAGTACTTC
.	TRBJ2-7	TRBD2	TRBV6-2/TRBV6-3	CASSNPSGRIGEQYF	TGTGCCAGCAGCAATCCTAGCGGGAGGATAGGCGAGCAGTACTTC
.	TRBJ2-2	TRBD1	TRBV11-3	CASRSSGQTNTGELFF	TGTGCCAGCAGATCATCGGGACAGACGAACACCGGGGAGCTGTTTTTT
once	TRBJ2-1	TRBD1	TRBV10-3	CAISELSSVGQSDNEQFF	TGTGCCATCAGTGAGCTGTCCAGTGTGGGACAGTCGGACAATGAGCAGTTCTTC
few	TRBJ2-1	TRBD2	TRBV19	CASTLFGSGRALAEQFF	TGTGCCAGTACTCTATTCGGTAGCGGGAGGGCCCTCGCGGAGCAGTTCTTC